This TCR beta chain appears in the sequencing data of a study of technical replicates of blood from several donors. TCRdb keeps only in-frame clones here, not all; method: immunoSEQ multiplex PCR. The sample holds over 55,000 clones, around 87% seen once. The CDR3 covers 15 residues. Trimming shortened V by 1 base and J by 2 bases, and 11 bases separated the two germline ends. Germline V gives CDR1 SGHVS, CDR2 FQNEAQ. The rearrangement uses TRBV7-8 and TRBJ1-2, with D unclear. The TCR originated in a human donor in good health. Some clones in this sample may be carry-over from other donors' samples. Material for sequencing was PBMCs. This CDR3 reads CASSLVKGGNYGYTF. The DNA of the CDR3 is TGTGCCAGCAGCTTAGTCAAGGGAGGGAACTATGGCTACACCTTC.